This TCR beta chain emerged from a study of T cell repertoires in ileal Crohn's disease. Study-level results: Mucosal expansions were suggested to be mainly CD8 T cells.

Assay used: immunoSEQ multiplex PCR; TCRdb lists only in-frame clones, some missing. Among roughly 8,200 clones listed, over 75% were seen once. Concerning this clone: The antigen remains unidentified.

Germline CDR1 SGHRS, CDR2 YFSETQ. The CDR3 contains 16 residues. Trimming at V came to 0 bases and at J to 1 base, leaving 5 bases not matched to a gene. This TCR came from an adult with Crohn's disease. The chain uses TRBV5-1 and TRBJ2-7; 9 bases line up with TRBD1. Material for sequencing was ileal tissue. This chain's CDR3 is CASSLAPGQGSYEQYF. For the CDR3, the DNA is TGCGCCAGCAGCTTGGCCCCGGGACAGGGATCCTACGAGCAGTACTTC.